This TCR beta chain was obtained from a study of blood T cell repertoires in COVID-19 (dated by TCRdb to 2020 to 2022). Regarding the study in general: Samples covering the acute and convalescent phases of COVID-19 were provided by collaborators in the United States, Italy and Spain. The material from the prospective study consisted of cDNA or gDNA derived from T cells, B-cell-depleted T cells, or PBMCs. Subjects who had been exposed to COVID-19, were actively infected with it, or had recovered from it provided the deeply sampled blood TCRbeta repertoires that made up the dataset. A freely available public database, intended as a resource for researchers studying the immune response to SARS-CoV-2, is where the repertoires were released. The samples were drawn from the first 160 participants of the ongoing ImmuneRACE study and from over 950 subjects provided by 6 global collaborators. Nearly every sample came with metadata listing a de-identified subject ID, COVID-19 status, age in years and sex. HLA class I and class II types, where available, came from metadata supplied by the sample provider rather than from assay-based typing.

The collaborating institutions used their own protocols to collect whole blood in K2EDTA tubes. For TCRbeta analysis, collaborators shipped samples as frozen whole blood, isolated PBMCs, or DNA extracted from either of those sample types. In the germline V gene (reference sequence), CDR1 corresponds to MNHNY and CDR2 to SVGAGI. Trimming at the junction amounts to 0 bases on V and 6 bases on J, and the germline ends lie 14 bases apart. The CDR3 covers 15 residues, taking in both the cysteine and the phenylalanine. Only CDR3 DNA remains: 45 bases, in frame from the first base. This clone was counted a single time. Its binding antigen is unknown. No clone much larger than this one lies a single base away; base qualities are absent. The immunoSEQ Assay, a bias-controlled multiplex PCR, was used to amplify TCRbeta CDR3 regions from genomic DNA. As for how the authors treated the data: The number of nucleated cells in each sample was estimated by amplification of reference gene primers within the assay. Sequence reads were collapsed and filtered to measure the absolute abundance of every unique TCRbeta CDR3 rearrangement. For each sample, productive Simpson clonality was calculated as the square root of Simpson's diversity index over productive rearrangements. The immuneACCESS repertoire file appears here via TCRdb, limited to in-frame rearrangements. These files lack a portion of the clones; in checked studies, under half of the deficit traces to unresolved V genes, and the cause of the others is not known. D and trimming were read from the DNA, whereas the V and J calls and clone size are those reported in that table. The sample yields some 60,000 clones; approximately 78% were counted once. Over 9.5% of the sample comes from the top ten.

The paper as a whole reports these results and caveats: How much clinical and demographic metadata was included differed by source and by participant, and the metadata was provided uncurated.

The V and J segments used are TRBV6-6 and TRBJ1-2, with a weak D call of TRBD1 (6 bases match). The sequenced material came from peripheral blood. This receptor was identified in a human donor in a cohort sampled during active COVID-19. The CDR3 region reads CASSYSGQGKDGYTF. The DNA is as follows: TGTGCCAGCAGTTACTCGGGGCAGGGGAAGGATGGCTACACCTTC.